These T cell receptor beta chains were read from a single sample in a study of CD8 T cells in ankylosing spondylitis. Each CDR3 protein gets one entry after TCRdb re-called the 5' RACE reads with MiXCR. The data contain approximately 350,000 distinct CDR3 sequences, about 15% of them seen just once; the ten biggest clones take up 0.95% to 1.4%. Source material: blood, either unsorted or a sorted T cell fraction (not recorded which). The receptor source for this set is a male donor with ankylosing spondylitis or in good health (not recorded which). The conserved cysteine and the conserved F or W are not part of the CDR3 here. Not every row has a clone size; where given, it reads once, few, many or a size class.

V gene	J gene	clone size	CDR3 protein
TRBV12-3/TRBV12-4	TRBJ1-1	many	ASSSHRAVDTEAF
TRBV5-1	TRBJ1-1	NA	ASSPMDRTNTEAF
TRBV5-5	TRBJ1-5	NA	ASSLAGIGQPQH
TRBV6-1	TRBJ2-4	few	ASSLGVIAKNIQY
TRBV5-1	TRBJ2-7	NA	ASSLPLAGGTYEQY
TRBV18	TRBJ2-5	NA	ASSLQTSAETQY
TRBV6-1	TRBJ1-2	NA	ASSERVGIYGYT
TRBV12-3/TRBV12-4	TRBJ1-6	few	ASTMGTANSPLH
TRBV5-6	TRBJ2-3	NA	ASSLGFQYGRGPDTQY
TRBV29-1	TRBJ1-1	NA	SVEDDSVNTEAF
TRBV7-9	TRBJ2-7	few	ASSLAGTGVVSEQY
TRBV2	TRBJ2-1	NA	ASSGQGEQF
TRBV6-1	TRBJ1-1	NA	ASSPKVNTEAF
TRBV3-1	TRBJ2-1	NA	ASSQEAPYNEQF
TRBV5-6	TRBJ2-7	few	ASSFGLAGPIHTYEQY
TRBV20-1	TRBJ2-3	few	SATSGPSTTTDTQY
TRBV20-1	TRBJ1-1	NA	SASIPRWDRTEAF
TRBV4-1	TRBJ2-1	NA	ASREGLYNEQF
TRBV20-1	TRBJ2-1	few	SASSVTRRNNEQF
TRBV11-2	TRBJ1-2	few	ASSRIKTGNYGYT
TRBV6-1	TRBJ1-2	few	ASSGGWNGYT
TRBV11-2	TRBJ2-3	few	ASSSRGLGRDTQY
TRBV29-1	TRBJ2-3	many	SSRLETDTQY
TRBV6-5	TRBJ1-4	few	ASSYEGAHEKLF
TRBV6-1	TRBJ1-5	few	ASSVGGDRGAQH
TRBV18	TRBJ1-1	NA	ASSPTGLGNTEAF
TRBV20-1	TRBJ1-6	many	SARRQLGSPLH
TRBV4-1	TRBJ1-1	NA	ASSQPLGEAF
TRBV5-1	TRBJ1-2	few	ASRAESNYGYT
TRBV12-3/TRBV12-4	TRBJ1-1	many	ASSIRQGAVNTEAF
TRBV5-5	TRBJ2-2	many	ASSLGRVFTGELF
TRBV30	TRBJ2-1	NA	AWKSGGSYNEQF
TRBV3-1	TRBJ2-7	few	ASSPGIPYEQY
TRBV19	TRBJ2-3	few	ASSMGGDPPADTQY
TRBV18	TRBJ2-7	few	ASSRDYPYEQY
TRBV3-1	TRBJ1-1	NA	ASSRQTGLGTEAF
TRBV7-9	TRBJ2-1	many	ASSLDSSGTYNEQF
TRBV28	TRBJ2-7	NA	ASPWPAGSLNYEQY
TRBV5-1	TRBJ1-4	few	ASSLQSPPNEKLF
TRBV5-1	TRBJ2-3	NA	ASSSGKDTQY
TRBV29-1	TRBJ2-1	few	SVEVRSSYNEQF
TRBV20-1	TRBJ1-2	few	SAPQGGQTPSHT
TRBV7-8	TRBJ2-5	NA	ASSFRAPETQY
TRBV20-1	TRBJ2-5	NA	SAMEANSLETQY
TRBV6-5	TRBJ2-7	many	ASSSWDRGRYEQY
TRBV3-1	TRBJ2-1	many	ASSPLSGSSYNEQF
TRBV4-2	TRBJ1-6	NA	ASSQEASTRNSPLH
TRBV24-1	TRBJ1-5	NA	ATSDSNQPQH
TRBV12-3/TRBV12-4	TRBJ1-1	many	ASSPGTGAEAF
TRBV30	TRBJ1-6	few	AWNPRDSPLH
TRBV27	TRBJ2-2	NA	ASSRGGGNTGELF